The 27 T cell receptor beta chains presented below share a single source sample, sequenced in a study of CD8 T cells in ankylosing spondylitis. In TCRdb, the 5' RACE reads were re-called with MiXCR into one record per CDR3 protein. This sample yields about 540,000 distinct CDR3 sequences, of which 12% are seen a single time; under 7.5% belongs to the top ten. Antigens of these TCRs are unknown. Broader study findings: A TCR beta motif made of several highly homologous variants seemed typical of ankylosing spondylitis blood.

Sequencing was performed on blood, either unsorted or a sorted T cell fraction (not recorded which). The source is a male donor with ankylosing spondylitis.

This clonotype was seen a few times. The chain carries TRBV20-1 and TRBJ2-1; the match to TRBD2 covers 11 bases. The CDR3 loop spans 14 amino acids. With V trimmed by 5 bases and J by 6 bases, 6 bases remained unmatched. Germline-derived CDR1 and CDR2 are DFQATT and SNEGSKA (reference sequence). As DNA, the CDR3 is TGCAGTGCTGGCGGGACTAGCGGCCTCAATGAGCAGTTCTTC. Translated, it gives CSAGGTSGLNEQFF.

This clonotype came up a few times. The chain combines TRBV5-1 with TRBJ2-1; TRBD2 matches at 7 bases. The V segment lost 3 bases and the J segment 3 bases; nucleotides outside the gene matches: 12. This CDR3 contains 17 residues. Germline values: CDR1 SGHRS, CDR2 YFSETQ. The CDR3 reads CASSSPEASGVYNEQFF. The CDR3 nucleotides read TGCGCCAGCAGCTCCCCCGAGGCTAGCGGTGTCTACAATGAGCAGTTCTTC.

This chain uses TRBV7-9 with TRBJ1-4; 9 bases fit TRBD1. Germline assignment: CDR1 SEHNR and CDR2 FQNEAQ (reference sequence). CDR3 length equals 14 residues. V trimming: 6 bases; J trimming: 8 bases; junction bases outside the gene matches: 7. This CDR3 is CASRYDRGDEKLFF. The CDR3, as DNA: TGTGCCAGCAGATATGACAGGGGGGACGAAAAACTGTTTTTT.

This clonotype was detected many times. The genes are TRBV20-1 and TRBJ2-3; 12 bases match TRBD2. This CDR3 has 15 amino acids. The junction had 7 bases not matched to a gene; V was cut back by 4 bases and J by 5 bases. CDR1 DFQATT and CDR2 SNEGSKA come from the germline V gene (reference sequence). The CDR3 protein is CSATLTSGSRDTQYF. The CDR3 nucleotides read TGCAGTGCTACGTTGACTAGCGGGAGTCGAGATACGCAGTATTTT.

This clonotype was seen repeatedly, ten times or more. This chain uses TRBV25-1 with TRBJ2-2, with 8 bases fitting TRBD1. The CDR3 extends over 13 amino acids. CDR1 MGHDK and CDR2 SYGVNS come from the germline V gene. J was trimmed by 5 bases and V by 4 bases; bases with no gene match: 0. CDR3 in amino acids: CASSGQGTGELFF. For the CDR3, the DNA is TGTGCCAGCAGTGGACAGGGGACCGGGGAGCTGTTTTTT.

At least ten counts were recorded for this clonotype. The chain employs TRBV20-1 and TRBJ2-1, with D uncertain. Germline V gene sequence: CDR1 DFQATT, CDR2 SNEGSKA (reference sequence). The V end was cut by 1 base, the J end by 4 bases, with 5 bases between. CDR3 length equals 12 residues. CDR3 in DNA: TGCAGTGCTAGAGTTCCATACAATGAGCAGTTCTTC. This gives the protein CSARVPYNEQFF.

This clonotype came up a few times. The rearrangement uses TRBV3-1 and TRBJ2-1; D is possibly TRBD2 (6 bases). The CDR3 has 14 amino acids. Germline V gene sequence: CDR1 LGHDT, CDR2 YNNKEL (reference sequence). V lost 2 bases and J 7 bases, leaving 12 bases between the germline ends. Here the CDR3 reads CASSQRGYWNEQFF. Written as DNA, the CDR3 is TGTGCCAGCAGCCAACGGGGGTATTGGAATGAGCAGTTCTTC.

The chain employs TRBV6-1 and TRBJ1-1, with 8 bases matching TRBD1. This CDR3 has 14 residues. Germline values: CDR1 MNHNS, CDR2 SASEGT. V lost 6 bases and J lost 4; bases outside the gene matches: 7. The CDR3 sequence is CASSKTGEGTEAFF. DNA of the CDR3: TGTGCCAGCAGCAAGACAGGGGAGGGCACTGAAGCTTTCTTT.

This clonotype was counted only a few times. V is TRBV12-3 or TRBV12-4 and J is TRBJ1-4; the D gene is possibly TRBD1 (5 bases). The CDR3 runs 15 residues. V gave up 5 bases and J gave up 5 bases, with 15 bases separating them. CDR3 sequence (DNA): TGTGCCAGCAGTATAACAGACAGACCGAATGAAAAACTGTTTTTT. Protein: CASSITDRPNEKLFF.

This clonotype was observed at least ten times. V usage is TRBV7-2 and J usage is TRBJ2-1; 9 positions match TRBD2. The germline CDR1 and CDR2 sequences are SGHTA and FQGNSA. CDR3 length: 15 amino acids. Germline trimming cut 5 bases from V and 8 bases from J; bases unmatched to any gene: 10. CDR3 in DNA: TGTGCCAGCAGCCAATCGGCGGGAGGGCTGGATGAGCAGTTCTTC. Translating it yields CASSQSAGGLDEQFF.

This chain links TRBV20-1 with TRBJ2-5; perhaps TRBD1 as D (6 bases). The CDR3 is 14 residues long. V lost 0 bases, J lost 7 bases, and 15 bases lay in between. Germline assignment: CDR1 DFQATT and CDR2 SNEGSKA (reference sequence). The CDR3 bases are TGCAGTGCTAGAGAGGTACAGGGCCCTCGGACCCAGTACTTC. Protein product: CSAREVQGPRTQYF.

This clonotype was seen a few times. The chain is built from TRBV7-6 and TRBJ1-2, with 8 bases identical to TRBD1. V lost 5 bases, J lost 5 bases, and 4 bases stayed unmatched. The germline V gene has CDR1 SGHVS and CDR2 FNYEAQ. CDR3 length: 13 residues. CDR3 sequence (DNA): TGTGCCAGCAGCGCCCGACAGGGGTATGGCTACACCTTC. Translation gives CASSARQGYGYTF.

This clonotype turned up a few times. For the CDR3, the DNA is TGTGCCATCACCGACAGGATAGCAAATGGAGATACGCAGTATTTT. It specifies CAITDRIANGDTQYF. This rearrangement joins TRBV10-3 to TRBJ2-3; weak D call: TRBD1 (6 bases). V was cut by 7 bases and J by 5 bases, with 19 bases left in between. CDR3 length equals 15 residues. The V gene's germline CDR1 is ENHRY and CDR2 SYGVKD.

This clonotype has ten or more counts. The chain has TRBV29-1 and TRBJ2-4, with no clear D. CDR3 length: 12 residues. Germline V gene lookup returns CDR1 SQVTM and CDR2 ANQGSEA. Trimming took off 3 bases at V and 1 base at J, with 4 bases between the two ends. The CDR3 region has the DNA TGCAGCGTTGATGGTGCCAAAAACATTCAGTACTTC. This translates into CSVDGAKNIQYF.

This clonotype was seen at least ten times. The V and J genes are TRBV28 and TRBJ2-7, with D perhaps matching TRBD1 or TRBD2 (5 bases each). This CDR3 spans 14 amino acids. Germline values: CDR1 MDHEN, CDR2 SYDVKM. V dropped 3 bases and J dropped 7 bases, with 16 bases sitting between them. The CDR3 DNA follows: TGTGCCAGCAGTTTTAAATTGCCGGGGCGAGAGCAGTACGTC. It translates to CASSFKLPGREQYV.

This sequence joins TRBV15 and TRBJ1-5, with 9 bases fitting TRBD1. This CDR3 spans 18 amino acids. Trimming took 8 bases from V and 2 from J; bases not matched to a gene: 16. Germline V gene lookup returns CDR1 LNHNV and CDR2 YYDKDF (reference sequence). The chain's CDR3 is CATLRVGQGGSRNQPQHF. For the CDR3, the DNA is TGTGCCACCCTCAGGGTGGGACAGGGCGGTTCGCGCAATCAGCCCCAGCATTTT.

This clonotype was picked up a small number of times. The chain couples TRBV12-3 or TRBV12-4 to TRBJ2-7, with TRBD1 identical over 8 bases. The ends lost 6 bases at V and 2 bases at J; junction bases unmatched: 9. There are 15 residues in the CDR3. This CDR3 is CASSPDRGNPYEQYV. The CDR3 nucleotides read TGTGCCAGCAGCCCCGACAGGGGAAACCCCTACGAGCAGTACGTC.

There are many counts of this clonotype. The rearrangement links TRBV12-3 or TRBV12-4 to TRBJ2-2; 8 bases are shared with TRBD1. The V and J ends lost 6 bases and 6 bases, in that order; junction bases with no gene match: 12. The CDR3 loop spans 16 amino acids. CDR3 nucleotide sequence: TGTGCCAGCAGGTCCGTAAGAGGGACAGGTTCCGGGGAGCTGTTTTTT. Translated: CASRSVRGTGSGELFF.

The chain has TRBV3-1 and TRBJ2-7; D is unclear. CDR3 length: 13 residues. Germline CDR1 LGHDT, CDR2 YNNKEL (reference sequence). The V end was cut by 0 bases, the J end by 4 bases, with 7 bases between. The CDR3 is CASSQENGYEQYV. The CDR3 coding sequence is TGTGCCAGCAGCCAAGAGAACGGATACGAGCAGTACGTC.

This rearrangement joins TRBV13 to TRBJ2-7; 7 bases are shared with TRBD1. V shed 4 bases, J shed 1 base, and the junction held 7 bases outside the gene matches. The CDR3 covers 15 residues. Germline assignment: CDR1 PRHDT and CDR2 FYEKMQ (reference sequence). CDR3 protein: CASSSYAGGSYEQYV. In DNA, the CDR3 is TGTGCCAGCAGCTCGTACGCAGGGGGTTCCTACGAGCAGTACGTC.

This clonotype showed up just a few times. The V gene is TRBV20-1, the J gene TRBJ2-7; 11 positions match TRBD2. The J segment lost 4 bases and the V segment lost 2 bases, leaving 7 bases of the junction unmatched. Germline loops: CDR1 DFQATT, CDR2 SNEGSKA (reference sequence). This CDR3 is 15 amino acids long. CDR3 bases: TGCAGTGCTAGACCGACTAGCGGGATTTTATACGAGCAGTACTTC. Translated: CSARPTSGILYEQYF.

The chain joins TRBV6-1 to TRBJ2-7; D remains unclear. This CDR3 spans 10 amino acids. V gave up 8 bases and J gave up 3 bases, with 5 bases separating them. Germline values: CDR1 MNHNS, CDR2 SASEGT. In nucleotides, the CDR3 is TGTGCCAGCCAACTCTACGAGCAGTACTTC. Its translation is CASQLYEQYF.

This clonotype has at least ten counts. The chain combines TRBV20-1 with TRBJ2-1; 9 bases agree with TRBD2. Germline V CDR1 and CDR2: DFQATT, SNEGSKA (reference sequence). V lost 0 bases to trimming and J lost 7 bases; unmatched junction nucleotides: 13. The CDR3 runs 17 residues. The CDR3 sequence: CSARDLGSGRSRNEQFF. As DNA, the CDR3 is TGCAGTGCTAGAGATCTCGGTAGCGGGAGATCCCGGAATGAGCAGTTCTTC.

Comments on this clonotype: This clone may be a read error of a much larger clone one base away. The V and J genes are TRBV12-3 or TRBV12-4 and TRBJ2-7; 7 bases line up with TRBD2. CDR3 length equals 15 residues. The CDR3 DNA reads as TGTGCCCGCAGTTCGGGGGGTAAAAGGTCCTACGAGCAGTACGTC. Translation gives CARSSGGKRSYEQYV.

In this sample, this clonotype turned up a few times. The V and J genes are TRBV20-1 and TRBJ2-5, with D perhaps matching TRBD1 (6 bases). This CDR3 is 11 amino acids long. Germline V gives CDR1 DFQATT, CDR2 SNEGSKA (reference sequence). Trimming removed 5 bases at V and 4 bases at J, with 8 bases between. CDR3 protein: CSAPRGETQYF. The CDR3 nucleotides read TGCAGTGCTCCCAGGGGAGAGACCCAGTACTTC.

The chain uses TRBV7-9 and TRBJ2-6; no reliable D call. V was shortened by 3 bases and J by 4 bases, with 7 bases between the two germline ends. Germline V gene sequence: CDR1 SEHNR, CDR2 FQNEAQ (reference sequence). This CDR3 region has 14 residues. The CDR3 spells CASSFSAGANVLTF. In DNA form, the CDR3 reads TGTGCCAGCAGCTTCTCGGCCGGGGCCAACGTCCTGACTTTC.

The rearrangement uses TRBV20-1 and TRBJ2-2; 10 nucleotides match TRBD2. From germline, CDR1 is DFQATT and CDR2 SNEGSKA (reference sequence). The ends lost 5 bases at V and 3 bases at J; junction bases unmatched: 15. The CDR3 sequence is 18 residues long. The CDR3 spells CSALPGLAPEGDTGELFF. In DNA, the CDR3 is TGCAGTGCTTTACCGGGACTAGCGCCCGAGGGTGACACCGGGGAGCTGTTTTTT.